These 8 T cell receptor beta chains share one sample of origin, sequenced in a study of cytomegalovirus exposure and HLA in healthy donors. Primers included in the PCR were 60 Vbeta and 13 Jbeta primers. Profiling relied on immunoSEQ multiplex PCR, and the TCRdb table lists in-frame clones only, not all of them. The data hold 150,000 or so clones, with 80% to 85% observed a single time. The sequencing input was PBMCs. The source is a male donor in good health and CMV-seropositive.

In this sample, this clone turned up once. The chain joins TRBV9 to TRBJ2-2, with 11 positions matching TRBD2. With 4 bases clipped from V and 1 base from J, the junction kept 6 bases outside the gene matches. The germline CDR1 and CDR2 sequences are SGDLS and YYNGEE. The CDR3 is 17 residues long. The CDR3 nucleotides read TGTGCCAGCAGCCCTAGAGGGACTAGCGGGAACACCGGGGAGCTGTTTTTT. This translates into CASSPRGTSGNTGELFF.

This CDR3 is CASSLYRDRETQYF. CDR3 bases: TGTGCCAGCAGCTTGTACAGGGATCGGGAGACCCAGTACTTC. V gene TRBV5-4 combines with J gene TRBJ2-5; maybe TRBD1 (6 bases). CDR1 and CDR2 (germline): SGHNT, YYREEE (reference sequence). The CDR3 contains 14 residues. Trimming took 1 base from V and 5 from J, leaving 12 bases between them. Based on the CDR3 plus reference TRBV5-4 and TRBJ2-5, the full variable domain is ETGVTQSPTHLIKTRGQQVTLRCSSQSGHNTVSWYQQALGQGPQFIFQYYREEENGRGNFPPRFSGLQFPNYSSELNVNALELDDSALYLCASSLYRDRETQYFGPGTRLLVL.

This sequence joins TRBV11-2 and TRBJ2-2; TRBD1 might be the D (7 bases). Germline CDR1 reads SGHAT; CDR2 reads FQNNGV. The ends were cut back, 7 bases at V and 3 bases at J, with 15 bases in the middle. This CDR3 comprises 15 residues. The CDR3 region is CASTATGRHTGELFF. The CDR3 nucleotides are TGTGCCAGCACGGCGACAGGGAGGCACACCGGGGAGCTGTTTTTT. The complete variable domain, with remaining parts taken from reference TRBV11-2 and TRBJ2-2, reads EAGVAQSPRYKIIEKRQSVAFWCNPISGHATLYWYQQILGQGPKLLIQFQNNGVVDDSQLPKDRFSAERLKGVDSTLKIQPAKLEDSAVYLCASTATGRHTGELFFGEGSRLTVL.

In its sample, this clone was seen many times. V gene TRBV28 combines with J gene TRBJ2-7; TRBD2 might be the D (6 bases). The CDR3 runs to 14 residues. Germline V CDR1 and CDR2: MDHEN, SYDVKM. V was pared by 4 bases and J by 3 bases, with 13 bases between. CDR3 sequence reads: CASSSLASGYEQYF. CDR3 nucleotides: TGTGCCAGCAGTTCCCTAGCGAGTGGCTACGAGCAGTACTTC. Variable domain in full (rest from reference TRBV28 and TRBJ2-7): DVKVTQSSRYLVKRTGEKVFLECVQDMDHENMFWYRQDPGLGLRLIYFSYDVKMKEKGDIPEGYSVSREKKERFSLILESASTNQTSMYLCASSSLASGYEQYFGPGTRLTVT.

The chain links TRBV28 to TRBJ2-7, with TRBD1 matching over 9 bases. Trimming took 6 bases from V and 7 from J; bases not matched to a gene: 7. There are 13 residues in the CDR3. From germline, CDR1 is MDHEN and CDR2 SYDVKM. CDR3 amino acids: CASSKGQGGEQYF. CDR3 nucleotide sequence: TGTGCCAGCAGCAAGGGACAGGGTGGGGAGCAGTACTTC.

This chain connects TRBV27 to TRBJ2-2, with TRBD2 matching over 14 bases. CDR1 and CDR2 from the germline V gene are MNHEY and SMNVEV (reference sequence). V was pared by 6 bases and J by 6 bases, with 12 bases of the junction left unmatched. The CDR3 length is 18 residues. In DNA form, the CDR3 reads TGTGCCAGCAGCTTAGTCCACCCGGGACTAGCGGGAGCCGGGGAGCTGTTTTTT. Its protein is CASSLVHPGLAGAGELFF.

This clone was detected only a few times. The chain has TRBV5-1 and TRBJ1-1; TRBD1 might be the D (6 bases). The CDR3 consists of 14 residues. V was cut by 0 bases and J by 0 bases, with 6 bases left in between. The germline V gene has CDR1 SGHRS and CDR2 YFSETQ. CDR3 amino acids: CASSLDRVNTEAFF. The CDR3 bases are TGCGCCAGCAGCTTGGACAGGGTGAACACTGAAGCTTTCTTT.

The chain carries TRBV6-1 and TRBJ2-7, with TRBD1 matching 11 bases. Trimming at V came to 9 bases and at J to 1 base, leaving 8 bases not matched to a gene. CDR3 length: 15 residues. Germline values: CDR1 MNHNS, CDR2 SASEGT. The CDR3 here is CASTGTGGFSYEQYF. The CDR3 DNA follows: TGTGCCAGTACCGGGACAGGGGGTTTTTCCTACGAGCAGTACTTC.